This T cell receptor beta chain was obtained from a study of low-dose radiotherapy and immunotherapy resistance in tumors. TRAV- and TRBV-specific primers primed first-strand cDNA, covering alpha and beta chains. Amplification, which lasted 20 PCR cycles, used a constant-region primer and V-primer adapter to amplify TCRs. TCRdb itself ran the reads through MiXCR, one entry per CDR3 protein. The repertoire holds around 65,000 distinct CDR3 sequences, 26% seen once, with 5.5% to 8.5% in the top ten. The time point denotes: before trial treatment. CDR3 length equals 15 residues. Germline-derived CDR1 and CDR2 are PRHDT and FYEKMQ (reference sequence). Unmatched junction bases numbered 9, after V lost 6 bases and J lost 6 bases.

The V call is TRBV13, the J call TRBJ2-7; 12 bases agree with TRBD1. Sequences were derived from PBMCs, sampled before treatment. The receptor comes from a male donor with rectosigmoid adenocarcinoma. The CDR3 loop is CASSEQGTGGAEQYF. The CDR3 DNA reads as TGTGCCAGCAGTGAACAGGGGACAGGGGGCGCCGAGCAGTACTTC. Using reference TRBV13 and TRBJ2-7 for the parts outside the CDR3, the full variable domain is AAGVIQSPRHLIKEKRETATLKCYPIPRHDTVYWYQQGPGQDPQFLISFYEKMQSDKGSIPDRFSAQQFSDYHSELNMSSLELGDSALYFCASSEQGTGGAEQYFGPGTRLTVT.